The rows below give T cell receptor beta chains drawn from one sample of a study of technical replicates of blood from four donors. Sequencing used immunoSEQ multiplex PCR; TCRdb keeps in-frame clones, though not all of them. The repertoire holds just over 75,000 clones, with 85% to 95% as singletons. The sequenced sample was T cells isolated from PBMCs. The receptors derive from a human donor in good health. Both conserved end residues are part of each CDR3. A D gene is named only where the DNA matches it firmly. Clone size is stated in some rows and not others, as once, few, many or a class when expanded.

V: TRBV2; J: TRBJ2-7; size: NA; D: TRBD2; DNA: TGTGCCAGCAGGGAGCGGGAGAGGGGAGGGACCTACGAGCAGTACTTC; CDR3: CASRERERGGTYEQYF
V: TRBV6-4; J: TRBJ1-5; size: NA; D: TRBD1; DNA: TGTGCCAGCAGTGACATATCCGGGGGGACAGGCACCTATAGCAATCAGCCCCAGCATTTT; CDR3: CASSDISGGTGTYSNQPQHF
V: TRBV11-2; J: TRBJ1-1; size: NA; D: NA; DNA: TGTGCCAGCAGGATACAGGGCTTCACTGAAGCTTTCTTT; CDR3: CASRIQGFTEAFF
V: TRBV5-1; J: TRBJ2-3; size: NA; D: NA; DNA: TGCGCCAGCAGCTTGGGGGCAGCTGATACGCAGTATTTT; CDR3: CASSLGAADTQYF
V: TRBV28; J: TRBJ2-7; size: NA; D: NA; DNA: TGTGCCAGCTACCCTGGTCCAGGATACGAGCAGTACTTC; CDR3: CASYPGPGYEQYF
V: TRBV5-1; J: TRBJ2-7; size: few; D: NA; DNA: TGCGCCAGCAGCCCTGGAGCTTTTTACGAGCAGTACTTC; CDR3: CASSPGAFYEQYF
V: TRBV4-2; J: TRBJ1-3; size: NA; D: NA; DNA: TGTGCCAGCAGCCAGCACAAAGACTCCTCTGGAAACACCATATATTTT; CDR3: CASSQHKDSSGNTIYF
V: TRBV7-2; J: TRBJ2-1; size: once; D: NA; DNA: TGTGCCAGCAGCCCAAAAAGGGACTTGAACAATGAGCAGTTCTTC; CDR3: CASSPKRDLNNEQFF
V: TRBV28; J: TRBJ2-7; size: NA; D: NA; DNA: TGTGCCAGCAGTACACTCGGAGCACACGAGCAGTACTTC; CDR3: CASSTLGAHEQYF
V: TRBV6-1; J: TRBJ1-5; size: once; D: NA; DNA: TGTGCCAGCAGTGAGAGGGCCGAGGGCCCCAATCAGCCCCAGCATTTT; CDR3: CASSERAEGPNQPQHF
V: TRBV14; J: TRBJ2-7; size: NA; D: NA; DNA: TGTGCCAGCAGCCCACAAGGGGCTTACTACGAGCAGTACTTC; CDR3: CASSPQGAYYEQYF
V: TRBV7-7; J: TRBJ1-1; size: NA; D: NA; DNA: TGTGCTAGCAGCCAGGACCAGGGCACTGAAGCTTTCTTT; CDR3: CASSQDQGTEAFF
V: TRBV2; J: TRBJ1-1; size: NA; D: TRBD1; DNA: TGTGCCAGCAGGGGGGGACAGGGGTTTACTGAAGCTTTCTTT; CDR3: CASRGGQGFTEAFF
V: TRBV6-5; J: TRBJ1-2; size: NA; D: TRBD1; DNA: TGTGCCAGCAGTTGGGACAGGGGATATGGCTACACCTTC; CDR3: CASSWDRGYGYTF
V: TRBV7-8; J: TRBJ2-5; size: NA; D: TRBD1; DNA: TGTGCCAGCAGCTTGAACAGGGGAATCCAAGAGACCCAGTACTTC; CDR3: CASSLNRGIQETQYF
V: TRBV18; J: TRBJ2-7; size: NA; D: TRBD2; DNA: TGTGCCAGCTCACCGCCGTGGGCGGGAGGGCCGGGGAACGAGCAGTACTTC; CDR3: CASSPPWAGGPGNEQYF
V: TRBV4-1; J: TRBJ2-7; size: NA; D: NA; DNA: TGCGCCAGCAGCCAAGGCGGAGTCTACGAGCAGTACTTC; CDR3: CASSQGGVYEQYF
V: TRBV21-1; J: TRBJ2-5; size: NA; D: NA; DNA: TGTGCCAGCAGCTCCAACAGGGGCCTGAGTGTAATGGAGACCCAGTACTTC; CDR3: CASSSNRGLSVMETQYF
V: TRBV9; J: TRBJ2-2; size: NA; D: NA; DNA: TGTGCCAGCAGCCGCAGTCTGGGGGCCTGGACCGGGGAGCTGTTTTTT; CDR3: CASSRSLGAWTGELFF
V: TRBV29-1; J: TRBJ2-7; size: NA; D: TRBD1; DNA: TGCAGCGTTGAGCTGGACAGGGGTTACGAGCAGTACTTC; CDR3: CSVELDRGYEQYF
V: TRBV28; J: TRBJ1-1; size: NA; D: NA; DNA: TGTGCCAGCAGTTTGTTTAATTCGAGAGTCACTGAAGCTTTCTTT; CDR3: CASSLFNSRVTEAFF
V: TRBV2; J: TRBJ2-7; size: NA; D: NA; DNA: TGTGCCAGCACTAGGAGTAGGGAGTTCGAGCAGTACTTC; CDR3: CASTRSREFEQYF
V: TRBV7-9; J: TRBJ1-1; size: few; D: NA; DNA: TGTGCCAGCAGCTTGGGCTATCAGCTCACTGAAGCTTTCTTT; CDR3: CASSLGYQLTEAFF
V: TRBV7-2; J: TRBJ1-2; size: NA; D: TRBD1; DNA: TGTGCCAGCAGTCAGGACAGGGGAAGTGGCTACACCTTC; CDR3: CASSQDRGSGYTF
V: TRBV29-1; J: TRBJ2-3; size: NA; D: TRBD2; DNA: TGCAGCGGTCGACTAGCGGGAGGGGTGGATACGCAGTATTTT; CDR3: CSGRLAGGVDTQYF
V: TRBV6-5; J: TRBJ1-2; size: once; D: NA; DNA: TGTGCCAGCAGCGGACAGCTTGGCCCTAACTATGGCTACACCTTC; CDR3: CASSGQLGPNYGYTF
V: TRBV7-9; J: TRBJ2-7; size: NA; D: NA; DNA: TGTGCCAGCAGCTGGACAAACGAGCAGTACTTC; CDR3: CASSWTNEQYF
V: TRBV19; J: TRBJ1-1; size: NA; D: NA; DNA: TGTGCCAGTAGTCCAATACAGGTTAACTTGAACACTGAAGCTTTCTTT; CDR3: CASSPIQVNLNTEAFF
V: TRBV29-1; J: TRBJ2-5; size: NA; D: NA; DNA: TGCAGCGTTCCCCGGGATTTCGGGGAGACCCAGTACTTC; CDR3: CSVPRDFGETQYF
V: TRBV11-2; J: TRBJ2-2; size: NA; D: NA; DNA: TGTGCCAGCAGCTTTTCGGGGAATAACGGGGAGCTGTTTTTT; CDR3: CASSFSGNNGELFF
V: TRBV5-6; J: TRBJ1-5; size: NA; D: NA; DNA: TGTGCCAGCAGCTTGTTTATGAGCAATCAGCCCCAGCATTTT; CDR3: CASSLFMSNQPQHF
V: TRBV7-9; J: TRBJ2-1; size: NA; D: TRBD2; DNA: TGTGCCAGCAGCTTACGAGTAGGAGGGAGGGCCGAGTTCTTC; CDR3: CASSLRVGGRAEFF
V: TRBV25-1; J: TRBJ1-1; size: NA; D: NA; DNA: TGTGCCAGCATCAAGGATGGACTCACTGAAGCTTTCTTT; CDR3: CASIKDGLTEAFF
V: TRBV2; J: TRBJ1-4; size: NA; D: NA; DNA: TGTGCCAGCATGGAGGGGCTCGCTGAAAAACTGTTTTTT; CDR3: CASMEGLAEKLFF
V: TRBV19; J: TRBJ1-5; size: few; D: TRBD1; DNA: TGTGCCAGTAGTTTCGGGACAGATGGGCGACAGCCCCAGCATTTT; CDR3: CASSFGTDGRQPQHF
V: TRBV28; J: TRBJ2-7; size: NA; D: NA; DNA: TGTGCCAGTGACAGTTCCTCTAGCTCCTACGAGCAGTACTTC; CDR3: CASDSSSSSYEQYF
V: TRBV6-1; J: TRBJ1-1; size: NA; D: NA; DNA: TGTGCCAGCAGTGAAGGGCGGCGTGAAGCTTTCTTT; CDR3: CASSEGRREAFF
V: TRBV6-5; J: TRBJ1-5; size: NA; D: TRBD1; DNA: TGTGCCAGCAGGATATACCGGGACAGAGAACAGCATTTT; CDR3: CASRIYRDREQHF
V: TRBV5-1; J: TRBJ1-3; size: NA; D: NA; DNA: TGCGCCAGCAGCTTGACGGGGAACTCTGGAAACACCATATATTTT; CDR3: CASSLTGNSGNTIYF
V: TRBV4-1; J: TRBJ2-7; size: NA; D: TRBD2; DNA: TGCGCCAGCAGCCAAGTGAGCGGGACCTACGAGCAGTACTTC; CDR3: CASSQVSGTYEQYF
V: TRBV7-6; J: TRBJ2-1; size: once; D: NA; DNA: TGTGCCAGCAGCTTAAGCCGCATCGGTATCAATCATTACAATGAGCAGTTCTTC; CDR3: CASSLSRIGINHYNEQFF
V: TRBV2; J: TRBJ2-7; size: NA; D: NA; DNA: TGTGCCAGCAGTGAATCATCTAACCGGGCCTACGAGCAGTACTTC; CDR3: CASSESSNRAYEQYF
V: TRBV5-1; J: TRBJ2-1; size: NA; D: TRBD1; DNA: TGCGCCAGCAGCTCGACAGGGTCCTACAATGAGCAGTTCTTC; CDR3: CASSSTGSYNEQFF
V: TRBV9; J: TRBJ2-2; size: NA; D: NA; DNA: TGTGCCAGCAGCGGACAGCCGAACACCGGGGAGCTGTTTTTT; CDR3: CASSGQPNTGELFF
V: TRBV19; J: TRBJ2-1; size: NA; D: TRBD2; DNA: TGTGCCAGTAGTCTGGGACTAGCGGGAGGGGGGTCGGGCAATGAGCAGTTCTTC; CDR3: CASSLGLAGGGSGNEQFF
V: TRBV9; J: TRBJ2-1; size: NA; D: TRBD2; DNA: TGTGCCAGCAGCCCCTTAGGAGCGGGAAGCTACAATGAGCAGTTCTTC; CDR3: CASSPLGAGSYNEQFF
V: TRBV6-6; J: TRBJ1-5; size: NA; D: TRBD1; DNA: TGTGCCAGCACTCCACAGGGGAATCAGCCCCAGCATTTT; CDR3: CASTPQGNQPQHF
V: TRBV30; J: TRBJ2-1; size: NA; D: TRBD2; DNA: TGTGCCTGGAGTAAACTAGCGGGAGGGCCGGGAGTTGAGCAGTTCTTC; CDR3: CAWSKLAGGPGVEQFF
V: TRBV19; J: TRBJ1-5; size: NA; D: NA; DNA: TGTGCCAGTAGTCAGGCCAATCAGCCCCAGCATTTT; CDR3: CASSQANQPQHF
V: TRBV19; J: TRBJ2-3; size: NA; D: TRBD2; DNA: TGTGCCAGTAGTCCTCAGAGCGGGAATGTAGATACGCAGTATTTT; CDR3: CASSPQSGNVDTQYF